Shown below are 31 T cell receptor beta chains from a single sample sequenced in a study of T cell changes during pregnancy in multiple sclerosis. Only in-frame clones appear in the TCRdb table, and some are missing; sequencing was by immunoSEQ multiplex PCR. Of 95,000 to 100,000 clones listed, 75% to 95% are singletons. Specimen: peripheral blood, collected in the second trimester of pregnancy. Every receptor here comes from a female donor with multiple sclerosis, enrolled in a pregnancy study.

In nucleotides, the CDR3 is TGTGCCAGTAGCAGTCCATCGAGGGCGGGAGGGCGAGAGACCCAGTACTTC. Translating gives CASSSPSRAGGRETQYF. The rearrangement joins TRBV19 to TRBJ2-5; TRBD2 matches at 9 bases. Germline-derived CDR1 and CDR2 are LNHDA and SQIVND (reference sequence). V lost 6 bases and J lost 4; bases outside the gene matches: 15. The CDR3 totals 17 residues.

The CDR3 DNA reads TGTGCCAGCAGGGGACTTAAACAGCAGTTCTTC. It translates to CASRGLKQQFF. The V gene is TRBV2, the J gene TRBJ2-1, with a possible D match to TRBD2 (6 bases). The CDR3 has 11 residues. The V and J ends lost 6 bases and 11 bases respectively, with 11 bases between them. From germline, CDR1 is SNHLY and CDR2 FYNNEI.

This sequence joins TRBV4-2 and TRBJ1-1; perhaps TRBD1 as D (6 bases). V was clipped by 1 base and J by 3 bases, with 21 bases between them. CDR3 size: 18 residues. In germline, CDR1 is LGHNA, CDR2 YNFKEQ. As DNA, the CDR3 is TGTGCCAGCAGCCAAGGTAACAGGGCGAGGGGTATGGACACTGAAGCTTTCTTT. As protein: CASSQGNRARGMDTEAFF.

The chain couples TRBV6-7 to TRBJ2-4; 16 nucleotides agree with TRBD2. TRBV6-7 is labeled an ORF, and its function is uncertain. This CDR3 contains 19 residues. J gave up 3 bases and V 2 bases, and 7 bases lay outside the gene matches. CDR3 in amino acids: CASSYMGLAGGGYKNIQYF. Here the CDR3 DNA reads TGTGCCAGCAGTTACATGGGACTAGCGGGAGGGGGGTACAAAAACATTCAGTACTTC.

As regards this clone: One end of the junction does not line up with germline, which may come from a read error. The rearrangement joins TRBV9 to TRBJ2-5, with a weak D call TRBD2 (5 bases). CDR3 length: 13 amino acids. Per the germline V gene, CDR1 is SGDLS and CDR2 is YYNGEE. The CDR3 is CASSPVVGEAQYF. As DNA, the CDR3 is TGTGCCAGCAGCCCCGTGGTGGGAGAGGCCCAGTACTTC.

In DNA, the CDR3 is TGTGCCAGCAGCCCTGGACAGGCAAGCACAGATACGCAGTATTTT. Protein: CASSPGQASTDTQYF. V is TRBV6-1 and J is TRBJ2-3, with TRBD1 matching over 7 bases. The CDR3 contains 15 residues. V was clipped by 6 bases and J by 0 bases; unmatched bases: 6. Germline assignment: CDR1 MNHNS and CDR2 SASEGT.

The V gene is TRBV9, the J gene TRBJ2-3, with TRBD2 identical over 8 bases. The CDR3 is made up of 15 amino acids. Germline CDR1 is SGDLS and CDR2 is YYNGEE. V gave up 4 bases and J gave up 5 bases; unmatched junction bases: 9. CDR3 DNA: TGTGCCAGCAGCAACCTCCCGGGAGGGGAAGATACGCAGTATTTT. It is translated as CASSNLPGGEDTQYF.

V is TRBV29-1 and J is TRBJ2-1, with D maybe TRBD1 (5 bases). Per germline, CDR1 SQVTM and CDR2 ANQGSEA. CDR3 length: 12 residues. Trimming removed 7 bases from V and 7 bases from J, with 14 bases in between. CDR3 loop: CSAILGANEQFF. In DNA, the CDR3 is TGCAGCGCTATCCTTGGGGCTAATGAGCAGTTCTTC.

The CDR3 DNA sequence: TGTGCCAGCTCCGCAATCCATCTACAGGGGCCCCTTGAGAACACTGAAGCTTTCTTT. Translating gives CASSAIHLQGPLENTEAFF. The V gene is TRBV18, the J gene TRBJ1-1, with 7 bases identical to TRBD1. Losses at the gene ends were 6 bases for V and 1 base for J; bases not matched to a gene: 20. CDR3 length equals 19 residues. CDR1 and CDR2 from the germline V gene are KGHSH and LQKENI.

With respect to this clone: Distinct nucleotide sequences in the sample also encode this CDR3. The chain joins TRBV5-1 to TRBJ2-2, with 10 nucleotides matching TRBD1. J gave up 6 bases and V 6 bases, and 2 bases lay outside the gene matches. The CDR3 loop spans 13 amino acids. Germline V gene data show CDR1 as SGHRS and CDR2 as YFSETQ. CDR3 amino acids: CASTGQGAGELFF. The CDR3 nucleotides read TGCGCCAGCACCGGACAGGGGGCCGGGGAGCTGTTTTTT. Complete variable domain (other parts from reference TRBV5-1 and TRBJ2-2): KAGVTQTPRYLIKTRGQQVTLSCSPISGHRSVSWYQQTPGQGLQFLFEYFSETQRNKGNFPGRFSGRQFSNSRSEMNVSTLELGDSALYLCASTGQGAGELFFGEGSRLTVL.

The CDR3 reads CASSSTSGGRAFNEQFF. For the CDR3, the DNA is TGCGCCAGCAGCTCCACTTCTGGCGGGAGGGCCTTTAACGAGCAGTTCTTC. The chain employs TRBV5-1 and TRBJ2-1; 9 nucleotides match TRBD2. This CDR3 has 17 amino acids. The germline gives CDR1 SGHRS, CDR2 YFSETQ. V lost 3 bases, J lost 10 bases, and 17 bases stayed unmatched.

CDR3 region: CASSLVGGNTEAFF. The CDR3 nucleotides are TGCGCCAGCAGCCTTGTGGGGGGAAACACTGAAGCTTTCTTT. The chain couples TRBV5-1 to TRBJ1-1; TRBD1 might be the D (5 bases). V dropped 4 bases and J dropped 2 bases, with 12 bases sitting between them. Germline V gives CDR1 SGHRS, CDR2 YFSETQ. The CDR3 has 14 residues.

The rearrangement uses TRBV6-1 and TRBJ2-3, with TRBD2 matching over 10 bases. This CDR3 comprises 15 residues. Germline CDR1 is MNHNS and CDR2 is SASEGT. V shed 5 bases and J 0 bases; nucleotides not matched to a gene: 2. This CDR3 reads CASSSTSGSTDTQYF. In DNA, the CDR3 is TGTGCCAGCAGTTCGACTAGCGGGAGCACAGATACGCAGTATTTT.

This sequence joins TRBV5-1 and TRBJ2-3; D is unclear. The CDR3 runs 11 residues. Trimming stripped 4 bases from V and 11 bases from J, with 11 bases between. Looked up from germline, CDR1 is SGHRS and CDR2 is YFSETQ. CDR3 DNA: TGCGCCAGCAGCCTGAACGAGATGCAGTATTTT. Protein sequence: CASSLNEMQYF.

The gene calls are TRBV2 and TRBJ2-7; 12 nucleotides match TRBD2. The CDR3 extends over 13 amino acids. CDR1 and CDR2 from the germline V gene are SNHLY and FYNNEI. Trimming removed 5 bases from V and 6 bases from J; junction bases left unmatched: 2. For the CDR3, the DNA is TGTGCCAGCAGTTTGACTAGCGGGAGCGAGCAGTACTTC. Translating gives CASSLTSGSEQYF. Looking up the rest from reference TRBV2 and TRBJ2-7 gives the full variable domain: EPEVTQTPSHQVTQMGQEVILRCVPISNHLYFYWYRQILGQKVEFLVSFYNNEISEKSEIFDDQFSVERPDGSNFTLKIRSTKLEDSAMYFCASSLTSGSEQYFGPGTRLTVT.

J is TRBJ2-1 and V is TRBV28; 11 nucleotides align to TRBD2. The CDR3 loop spans 15 amino acids. Germline V gene data show CDR1 as MDHEN and CDR2 as SYDVKM. Germline trimming cut 7 bases from V and 7 bases from J; bases unmatched to any gene: 9. The chain's CDR3 is CASISSGRSGNEQFF. CDR3 DNA: TGTGCCAGCATCTCTAGCGGGAGGAGTGGGAATGAGCAGTTCTTC.

The rearrangement links TRBV6-5 to TRBJ2-5; D gene uncertain. V dropped 0 bases and J dropped 1 base, with 12 bases sitting between them. This CDR3 has 16 residues. CDR1 MNHEY and CDR2 SVGAGI come from the germline V gene. The CDR3 nucleotides read TGTGCCAGCAGTTACTCGTTTGAGAGCATCCAAGAGACCCAGTACTTC. Amino acids: CASSYSFESIQETQYF.

J is TRBJ1-5 and V is TRBV19, with 7 nucleotides matching TRBD1. V shed 10 bases and J 0 bases; nucleotides not matched to a gene: 9. This CDR3 is 15 amino acids long. Germline V gene data show CDR1 as LNHDA and CDR2 as SQIVND (reference sequence). CDR3 loop: CATTPDRYSNQPQHF. CDR3 in DNA: TGTGCCACCACGCCGGACAGGTATAGCAATCAGCCCCAGCATTTT. The full variable domain, completed using reference TRBV19 and TRBJ1-5, is DGGITQSPKYLFRKEGQNVTLSCEQNLNHDAMYWYRQDPGQGLRLIYYSQIVNDFQKGDIAEGYSVSREKKESFPLTVTSAQKNPTAFYLCATTPDRYSNQPQHFGDGTRLSIL.

V is TRBV28 and J is TRBJ1-1; TRBD1 matches 7 bases. The CDR3 contains 16 residues. Per germline, CDR1 MDHEN and CDR2 SYDVKM. V dropped 4 bases and J dropped 5; count of bases not matched to a gene: 13. The CDR3 region has the DNA TGTGCCAGCAGTTCCGCCCACAGGGGCGATGGGACTGAAGCTTTCTTT. This codes for CASSSAHRGDGTEAFF.

The rearrangement links TRBV2 to TRBJ2-1; TRBD2 matches 10 bases. Germline V gene data show CDR1 as SNHLY and CDR2 as FYNNEI. J lost 7 bases, V lost 7 bases, and 13 bases had no gene match. The CDR3 extends over 16 amino acids. In DNA form, the CDR3 reads TGTGCCAGCACCAGAGGGGCTAGCGGGAGATTGAATGAGCAGTTCTTC. Protein product: CASTRGASGRLNEQFF.

This clone appeared a few times. The chain employs TRBV6-5 and TRBJ1-1; D call uncertain. The CDR3 consists of 13 residues. V was shortened by 2 bases and J by 3 bases, with 7 bases between the two germline ends. Germline lookup yields CDR1 MNHEY and CDR2 SVGAGI. The CDR3 sequence is CASSYEGYTEAFF. The CDR3 coding sequence is TGTGCCAGCAGTTACGAGGGATACACTGAAGCTTTCTTT.

The rearrangement joins TRBV7-2 to TRBJ2-1; 10 bases are shared with TRBD2. The V gene's germline CDR1 is SGHTA and CDR2 FQGNSA. V lost 3 bases and J lost 2; bases outside the gene matches: 4. The CDR3 is 16 residues long. The CDR3 sequence is CASSFSGRQAYNEQFF. The DNA of the CDR3 is TGTGCCAGCAGCTTTAGCGGGAGGCAAGCCTACAATGAGCAGTTCTTC. The complete variable domain, with remaining parts taken from reference TRBV7-2 and TRBJ2-1, reads GAGVSQSPSNKVTEKGKDVELRCDPISGHTALYWYRQSLGQGLEFLIYFQGNSAPDKSGLPSDRFSAERTGGSVSTLTIQRTQQEDSAVYLCASSFSGRQAYNEQFFGPGTRLTVL.

The rearrangement uses TRBV6-5 and TRBJ1-1; D perhaps matches TRBD1 (6 bases). CDR1 and CDR2 (germline): MNHEY, SVGAGI. The ends were cut back, 0 bases at V and 5 bases at J, with 13 bases in the middle. The CDR3 is 15 amino acids. This CDR3 reads CASSYSWGRSTEAFF. CDR3 DNA sequence: TGTGCCAGCAGTTACTCATGGGGGCGGAGTACTGAAGCTTTCTTT.

This clone was observed a few times. The chain couples TRBV6-5 to TRBJ2-1, with D possibly TRBD2 on 6 matching bases. CDR3 length: 16 residues. Germline values: CDR1 MNHEY, CDR2 SVGAGI. Trimming removed 2 bases at V and 7 bases at J, with 18 bases between. CDR3 nucleotide sequence: TGTGCCAGCAGTTACCGCGGGGTCTCAATGGGTAATGAGCAGTTCTTC. Translation gives CASSYRGVSMGNEQFF.

This clone was detected once. CDR3 coding DNA: TGTGCCAGTAGGGCTCACGGCGAGACAAACACCGGGGAGCTGTTTTTT. Its protein is CASRAHGETNTGELFF. The chain links TRBV19 to TRBJ2-2; D not resolved. The CDR3 has 16 amino acids. Germline V gene sequence: CDR1 LNHDA, CDR2 SQIVND (reference sequence). V was trimmed by 6 bases and J by 2 bases, leaving 16 bases between them. Based on the CDR3 plus reference TRBV19 and TRBJ2-2, the full variable domain is DGGITQSPKYLFRKEGQNVTLSCEQNLNHDAMYWYRQDPGQGLRLIYYSQIVNDFQKGDIAEGYSVSREKKESFPLTVTSAQKNPTAFYLCASRAHGETNTGELFFGEGSRLTVL.

V and J are TRBV9 and TRBJ2-5; no clear D gene. V lost 2 bases and J lost 1, with 12 bases in between. CDR3 length equals 15 residues. Germline V gene data show CDR1 as SGDLS and CDR2 as YYNGEE. CDR3 in amino acids: CASSVQVAAQETQYF. The CDR3 DNA reads TGTGCCAGCAGCGTTCAGGTGGCAGCCCAAGAGACCCAGTACTTC.

This chain uses TRBV5-4 with TRBJ2-3, with 9 bases identical to TRBD2. There are 17 residues in the CDR3. The J segment lost 6 bases and the V segment lost 0 bases, leaving 11 bases of the junction unmatched. Germline V gene data show CDR1 as SGHNT and CDR2 as YYREEE (reference sequence). The CDR3 region has the DNA TGTGCCAGCAGCTTGGCCGAGTCCCAGCGGGGGGAGGATACGCAGTATTTT. It is translated as CASSLAESQRGEDTQYF.

The chain's CDR3 is CASSSTSGSYNEQFF. CDR3 nucleotides: TGTGCCAGCAGCTCCACTAGCGGTTCCTACAATGAGCAGTTCTTC. V is TRBV6-6 and J is TRBJ2-1, with TRBD2 matching over 8 bases. V shed 6 bases, J shed 1 base, and the junction held 5 bases outside the gene matches. Germline CDR1 MNHNY, CDR2 SVGAGI (reference sequence). This CDR3 is built from 15 residues.

This clone was seen only once. The chain carries TRBV29-1 and TRBJ1-1; 7 positions agree with TRBD1. CDR3 length: 14 residues. CDR1 is SQVTM, CDR2 ANQGSEA, per germline. Trimming at V came to 6 bases and at J to 3 bases, leaving 10 bases not matched to a gene. CDR3 amino acids: CSVGGDRRYTEAFF. Here the CDR3 DNA reads TGCAGCGTCGGGGGGGACAGACGTTACACTGAAGCTTTCTTT.

This clone was recorded only once. The rearrangement uses TRBV6-6 and TRBJ1-2, with D perhaps TRBD1 (6 bases). CDR3 size: 16 residues. The V and J ends lost 0 bases and 8 bases respectively, with 19 bases between them. CDR1 and CDR2 (germline): MNHNY, SVGAGI (reference sequence). This CDR3 is CASSYSKQAQGDGYTF. For the CDR3, the DNA is TGTGCCAGCAGTTACTCGAAACAGGCACAGGGTGACGGCTACACCTTC.

This rearrangement joins TRBV4-2 to TRBJ2-2; TRBD2 matches at 10 bases. The germline V gene has CDR1 LGHNA and CDR2 YNFKEQ. Trimming took 0 bases from V and 3 from J; bases not matched to a gene: 7. This CDR3 has 18 residues. The CDR3 sequence is CASSQEGRLAGDTGELFF. The CDR3 nucleotides read TGTGCCAGCAGCCAAGAGGGTAGGCTAGCGGGAGACACCGGGGAGCTGTTTTTT.